The 8 T cell receptor beta chains reported below all come from one sample, sequenced in a study of T cells in Graves' hyperthyroidism and ophthalmopathy. TCR beta CDR3 sequences were amplified from RNA transcripts. A set of HTBI primers served as the primers for a first-round RT-PCR of the TCR CDR3. A single record per CDR3 protein comes from TCRdb applying MiXCR to the multiplex PCR reads. This sample has fewer than 650,000 distinct CDR3 sequences, with approximately 15% found just once. The specimen sequenced was blood. Receptors were obtained from a woman aged 40 to 50 with Graves' hyperthyroidism.

This clonotype was seen a handful of times. The chain recombines TRBV18 with TRBJ1-2, with D maybe TRBD1 (5 bases). CDR3 length: 15 residues. V lost 2 bases to trimming and J lost 2 bases, with 12 bases between them. Germline V lookup: CDR1 KGHSH, CDR2 LQKENI. The CDR3 loop is CASSPFREPNYGYTF. The CDR3 region has the DNA TGTGCCAGCTCACCATTCAGGGAACCGAACTATGGCTACACCTTC.

This clonotype has ten or more counts. The chain is built from TRBV12-3 or TRBV12-4 and TRBJ2-7, with D unclear. The CDR3 sequence is 15 residues long. V was shortened by 6 bases and J by 4 bases, with 19 bases between the two germline ends. The CDR3 region has the DNA TGTGCCAGCAGCCCTAGGCTTGGTCCACGGTACGAGCAGTACTTC. Translating it yields CASSPRLGPRYEQYF.

This clonotype came up many times. CDR3 sequence (DNA): TGCAGCGTTGCAGTCCGGGACAGCGCCTACGAGCAGTACTTC. It encodes CSVAVRDSAYEQYF. This chain uses TRBV29-1 with TRBJ2-7; 7 bases are a match to TRBD1. V lost 4 bases, J lost 2 bases, and 8 bases stayed unmatched. This CDR3 comprises 14 residues. Germline V lookup: CDR1 SQVTM, CDR2 ANQGSEA.

This chain connects TRBV7-9 to TRBJ2-7; D is undetermined. This CDR3 region has 12 residues. V shed 5 bases and J shed 6 bases, with 11 bases lying between them. Germline CDR1 SEHNR, CDR2 FQNEAQ (reference sequence). The DNA for the CDR3 is TGTGCCAGCAGCCAAGATCGTTCCGAGCAGTACTTC. Translating it yields CASSQDRSEQYF.

This clonotype was counted a few times. This chain links TRBV5-1 with TRBJ1-1; 9 nucleotides line up with TRBD1. Trimming took 2 bases from V and 10 from J; bases not matched to a gene: 12. The length of the CDR3 is 15 residues. Per germline, CDR1 SGHRS and CDR2 YFSETQ. The CDR3: CASSFEGQGVSGAFF. In DNA form, the CDR3 reads TGCGCCAGCAGCTTTGAGGGACAGGGAGTTTCGGGAGCTTTCTTT.

At least ten counts were recorded for this clonotype. The chain couples TRBV9 to TRBJ1-1, with a tentative D call TRBD1 (5 bases). Deletions cut 4 bases from V and 3 bases from J, with 10 bases between. This CDR3 spans 13 amino acids. Germline CDR1 reads SGDLS; CDR2 reads YYNGEE. The CDR3 DNA is TGTGCCAGCAGCTCGGGACTTTACACTGAAGCTTTCTTT. It translates to CASSSGLYTEAFF.

The table lists this clonotype with many counts. J is TRBJ2-3 and V is TRBV13; possibly TRBD2 for D (5 bases). Trimming cost V 4 bases and J 0 bases, with 8 bases left between them. The CDR3 loop spans 14 amino acids. Germline V lookup: CDR1 PRHDT, CDR2 FYEKMQ (reference sequence). The CDR3 nucleotides read TGTGCCAGCAGCTATGCGGGTAGCACAGATACGCAGTATTTT. This codes for CASSYAGSTDTQYF.

The chain is built from TRBV27 and TRBJ2-3; 8 bases line up with TRBD2. Trimming cost V 6 bases and J 2 bases; bases outside gene matches: 16. The CDR3 contains 18 residues. Germline V lookup: CDR1 MNHEY, CDR2 SMNVEV (reference sequence). The CDR3 coding sequence is TGTGCCAGCAGGGGACTAGACGGGAGTCAGTGGGTCACAGATACGCAGTATTTT. Encoded protein: CASRGLDGSQWVTDTQYF.